This TCR beta chain stems from a study of shared clonotypes between healthy human individuals. This CDR3 comprises 11 residues. Per germline, CDR1 MDHEN and CDR2 SYDVKM. V lost 8 bases to trimming and J lost 4 bases, with 9 bases between them. This clone has only one observation. This table comes from immunoSEQ multiplex PCR, and its TCRdb copy is limited to in-frame clones, with some not included. The sample gives 450,000 to 500,000 clones, about three quarters of which show up once; over 10% is in the top ten. The V gene is TRBV28, the J gene TRBJ2-7; D remains ambiguous. The sequence derives from a middle-aged woman in good health. Some clones in this sample may be carry-over from other donors' samples. Sequencing was carried out using PBMCs. CDR3 in DNA: TGTGCCAGCCAGACTGATTACGAGCAGTACTTC. Encoded protein: CASQTDYEQYF.